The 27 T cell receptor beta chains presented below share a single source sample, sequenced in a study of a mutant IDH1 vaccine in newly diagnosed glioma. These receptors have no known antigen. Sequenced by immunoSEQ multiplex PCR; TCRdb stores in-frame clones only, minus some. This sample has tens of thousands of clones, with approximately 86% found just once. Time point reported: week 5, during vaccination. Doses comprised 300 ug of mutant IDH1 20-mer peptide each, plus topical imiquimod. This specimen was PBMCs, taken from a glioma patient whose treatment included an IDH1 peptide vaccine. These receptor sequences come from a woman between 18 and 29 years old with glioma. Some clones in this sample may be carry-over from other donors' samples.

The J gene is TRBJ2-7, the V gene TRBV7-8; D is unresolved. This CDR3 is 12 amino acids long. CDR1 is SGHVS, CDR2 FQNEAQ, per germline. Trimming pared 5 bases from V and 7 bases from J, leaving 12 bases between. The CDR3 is CASSLTSAEQYF. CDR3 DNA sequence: TGTGCCAGCAGCCTAACTTCGGCAGAGCAGTACTTC.

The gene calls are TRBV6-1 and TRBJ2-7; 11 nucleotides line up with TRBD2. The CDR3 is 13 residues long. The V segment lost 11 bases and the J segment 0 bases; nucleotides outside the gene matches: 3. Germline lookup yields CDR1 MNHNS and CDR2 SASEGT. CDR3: CAGGTSGSYEQYF. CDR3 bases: TGTGCCGGAGGGACTAGCGGCTCCTACGAGCAGTACTTC.

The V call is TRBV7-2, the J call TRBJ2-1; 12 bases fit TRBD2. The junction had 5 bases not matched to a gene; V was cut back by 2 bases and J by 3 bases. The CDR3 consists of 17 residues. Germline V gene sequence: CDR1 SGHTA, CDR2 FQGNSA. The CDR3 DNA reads TGTGCCAGCAGCTTAACCAGGACTAGCGGGGACTACAATGAGCAGTTCTTC. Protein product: CASSLTRTSGDYNEQFF.

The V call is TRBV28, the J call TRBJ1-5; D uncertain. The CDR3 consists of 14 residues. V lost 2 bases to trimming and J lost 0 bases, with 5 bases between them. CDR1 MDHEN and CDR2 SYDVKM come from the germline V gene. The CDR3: CASSLRHSNQPQHF. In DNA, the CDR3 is TGTGCCAGCAGTTTAAGGCATAGCAATCAGCCCCAGCATTTT.

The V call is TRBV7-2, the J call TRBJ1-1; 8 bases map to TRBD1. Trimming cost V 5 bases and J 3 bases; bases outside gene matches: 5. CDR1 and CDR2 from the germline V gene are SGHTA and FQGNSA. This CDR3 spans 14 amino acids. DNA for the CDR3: TGTGCCAGCAGCACAGGACAGGGTCACACTGAAGCTTTCTTT. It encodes CASSTGQGHTEAFF.

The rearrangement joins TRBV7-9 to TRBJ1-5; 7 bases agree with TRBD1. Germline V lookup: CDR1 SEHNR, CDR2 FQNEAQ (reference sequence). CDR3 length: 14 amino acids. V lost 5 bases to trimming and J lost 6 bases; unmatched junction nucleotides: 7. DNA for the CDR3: TGTGCCAGCAGCGTGACAGGGAAAGGTCAGCCCCAGCATTTT. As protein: CASSVTGKGQPQHF. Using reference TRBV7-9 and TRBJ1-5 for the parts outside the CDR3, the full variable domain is DTGVSQNPRHKITKRGQNVTFRCDPISEHNRLYWYRQTLGQGPEFLTYFQNEAQLEKSRLLSDRFSAERPKGSFSTLEIQRTEQGDSAMYLCASSVTGKGQPQHFGDGTRLSIL.

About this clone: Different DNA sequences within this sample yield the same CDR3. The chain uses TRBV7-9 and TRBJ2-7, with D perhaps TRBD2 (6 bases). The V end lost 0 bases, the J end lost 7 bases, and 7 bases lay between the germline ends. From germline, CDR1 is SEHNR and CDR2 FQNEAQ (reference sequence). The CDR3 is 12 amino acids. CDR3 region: CASSLAGGEQYF. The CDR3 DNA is TGTGCCAGCAGCTTAGCTGGGGGGGAGCAGTACTTC.

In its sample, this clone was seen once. This CDR3 reads CASSRTGLNTGELFF. CDR3 in DNA: TGTGCCAGCAGCAGGACAGGGCTAAACACCGGGGAGCTGTTTTTT. The chain joins TRBV6-1 to TRBJ2-2; 8 nucleotides align to TRBD1. Germline V lookup: CDR1 MNHNS, CDR2 SASEGT. V was pared by 6 bases and J by 2 bases, with 5 bases of the junction left unmatched. CDR3 length: 15 amino acids.

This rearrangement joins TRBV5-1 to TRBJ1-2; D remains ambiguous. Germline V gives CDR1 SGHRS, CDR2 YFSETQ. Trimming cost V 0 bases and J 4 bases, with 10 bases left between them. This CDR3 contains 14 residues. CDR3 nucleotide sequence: TGCGCCAGCAGCTTGGAAGGCCTCTCCTATGGCTACACCTTC. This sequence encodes CASSLEGLSYGYTF.

Here the CDR3 reads CASSDGGELHEQYF. CDR3 DNA: TGTGCCAGCAGTGACGGGGGTGAGCTCCACGAGCAGTACTTC. J is TRBJ2-7 and V is TRBV6-1; D possibly corresponds to TRBD2 (6 bases). This CDR3 has 14 amino acids. V was trimmed by 3 bases and J by 5 bases, leaving 14 bases between them. In germline, CDR1 is MNHNS, CDR2 SASEGT.

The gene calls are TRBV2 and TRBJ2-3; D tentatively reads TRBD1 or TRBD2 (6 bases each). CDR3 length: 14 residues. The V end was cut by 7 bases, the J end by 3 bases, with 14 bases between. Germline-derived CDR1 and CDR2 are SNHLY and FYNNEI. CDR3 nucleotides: TGTGCCAGCACGAGAAGAGGGGGGACAGATACGCAGTATTTT. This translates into CASTRRGGTDTQYF.

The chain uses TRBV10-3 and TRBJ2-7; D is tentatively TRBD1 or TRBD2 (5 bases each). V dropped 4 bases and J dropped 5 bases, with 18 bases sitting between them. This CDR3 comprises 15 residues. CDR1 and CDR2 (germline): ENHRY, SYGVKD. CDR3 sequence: CAISVSGTTTDEQYF. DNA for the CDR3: TGTGCCATCAGTGTATCCGGGACCACCACGGACGAGCAGTACTTC.

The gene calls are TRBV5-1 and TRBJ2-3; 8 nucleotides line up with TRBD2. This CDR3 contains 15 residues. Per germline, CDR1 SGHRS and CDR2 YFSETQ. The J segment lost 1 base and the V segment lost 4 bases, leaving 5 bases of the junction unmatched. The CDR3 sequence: CASSIAGTGTDTQYF. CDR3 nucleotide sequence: TGCGCCAGCAGCATAGCGGGGACGGGCACAGATACGCAGTATTTT.

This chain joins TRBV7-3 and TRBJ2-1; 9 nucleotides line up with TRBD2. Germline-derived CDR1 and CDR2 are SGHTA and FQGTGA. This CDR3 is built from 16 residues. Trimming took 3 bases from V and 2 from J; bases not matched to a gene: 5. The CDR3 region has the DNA TGTGCCAGCAGCTTCGGGAGCGGGAGGACCTACAATGAGCAGTTCTTC. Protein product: CASSFGSGRTYNEQFF.

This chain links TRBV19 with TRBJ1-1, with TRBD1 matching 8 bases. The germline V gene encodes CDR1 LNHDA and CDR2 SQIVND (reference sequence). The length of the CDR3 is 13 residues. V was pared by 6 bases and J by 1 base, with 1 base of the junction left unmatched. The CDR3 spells CASRGTGNTEAFF. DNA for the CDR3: TGTGCCAGTAGGGGGACAGGGAACACTGAAGCTTTCTTT.

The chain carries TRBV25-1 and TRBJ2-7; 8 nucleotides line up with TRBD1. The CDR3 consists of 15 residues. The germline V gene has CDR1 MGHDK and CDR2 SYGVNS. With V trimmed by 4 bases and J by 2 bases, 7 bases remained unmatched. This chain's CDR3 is CASSARQGSAYEQYF. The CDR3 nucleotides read TGTGCCAGCAGTGCCCGACAGGGGTCGGCCTACGAGCAGTACTTC.

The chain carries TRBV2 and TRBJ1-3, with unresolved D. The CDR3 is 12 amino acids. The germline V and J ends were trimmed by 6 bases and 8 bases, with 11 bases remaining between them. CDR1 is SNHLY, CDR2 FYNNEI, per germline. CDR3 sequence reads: CASSPGVDTIYF. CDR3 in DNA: TGTGCCAGCAGCCCCGGGGTGGACACCATATATTTT.

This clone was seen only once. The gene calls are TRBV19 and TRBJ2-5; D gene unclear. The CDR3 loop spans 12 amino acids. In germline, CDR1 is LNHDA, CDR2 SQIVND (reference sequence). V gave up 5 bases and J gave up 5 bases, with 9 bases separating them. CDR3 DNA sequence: TGTGCCAGTAGTCAAAGGTCGGAGACCCAGTACTTC. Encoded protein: CASSQRSETQYF.

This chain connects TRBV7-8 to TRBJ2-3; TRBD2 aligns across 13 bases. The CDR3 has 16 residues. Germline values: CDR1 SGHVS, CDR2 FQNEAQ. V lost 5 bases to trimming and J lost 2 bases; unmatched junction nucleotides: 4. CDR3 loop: CASSPTSGGTTDTQYF. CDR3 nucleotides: TGTGCCAGCAGCCCGACTAGCGGGGGGACCACAGATACGCAGTATTTT.

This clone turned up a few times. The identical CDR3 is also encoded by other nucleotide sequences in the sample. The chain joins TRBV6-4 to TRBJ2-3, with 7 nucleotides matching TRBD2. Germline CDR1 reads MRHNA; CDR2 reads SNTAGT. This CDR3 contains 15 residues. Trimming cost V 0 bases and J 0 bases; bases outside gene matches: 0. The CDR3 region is CASSDSAGSTDTQYF. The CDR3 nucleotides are TGTGCCAGCAGTGACTCAGCGGGGAGCACAGATACGCAGTATTTT.

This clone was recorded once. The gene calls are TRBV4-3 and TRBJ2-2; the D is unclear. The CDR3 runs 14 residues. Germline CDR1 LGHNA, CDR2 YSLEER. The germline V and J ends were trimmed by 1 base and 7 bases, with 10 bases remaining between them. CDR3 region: CASSQVRKVGELFF. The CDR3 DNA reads TGCGCCAGCAGCCAAGTGAGGAAAGTCGGGGAGCTGTTTTTT.

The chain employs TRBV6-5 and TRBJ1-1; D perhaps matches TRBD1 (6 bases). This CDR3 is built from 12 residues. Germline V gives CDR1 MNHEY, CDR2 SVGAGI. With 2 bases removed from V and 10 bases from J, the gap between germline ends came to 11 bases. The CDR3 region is CASSYGGGPAFF. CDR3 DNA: TGTGCCAGCAGTTACGGCGGGGGGCCAGCTTTCTTT.

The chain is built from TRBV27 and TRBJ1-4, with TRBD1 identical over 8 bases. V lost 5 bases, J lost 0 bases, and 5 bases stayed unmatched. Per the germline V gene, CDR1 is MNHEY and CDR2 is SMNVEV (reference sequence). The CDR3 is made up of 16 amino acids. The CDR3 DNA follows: TGTGCCAGCAGTCTGACAGGGGTTCCAACTAATGAAAAACTGTTTTTT. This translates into CASSLTGVPTNEKLFF.

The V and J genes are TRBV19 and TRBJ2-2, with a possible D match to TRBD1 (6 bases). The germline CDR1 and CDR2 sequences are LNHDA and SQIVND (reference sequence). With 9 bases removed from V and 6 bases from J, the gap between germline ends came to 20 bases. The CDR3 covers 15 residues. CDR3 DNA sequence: TGTGCCAGCTCCCCAGTGGACAGACCGCCCGGGGAGCTGTTTTTT. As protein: CASSPVDRPPGELFF. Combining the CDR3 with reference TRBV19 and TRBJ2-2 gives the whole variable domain DGGITQSPKYLFRKEGQNVTLSCEQNLNHDAMYWYRQDPGQGLRLIYYSQIVNDFQKGDIAEGYSVSREKKESFPLTVTSAQKNPTAFYLCASSPVDRPPGELFFGEGSRLTVL.

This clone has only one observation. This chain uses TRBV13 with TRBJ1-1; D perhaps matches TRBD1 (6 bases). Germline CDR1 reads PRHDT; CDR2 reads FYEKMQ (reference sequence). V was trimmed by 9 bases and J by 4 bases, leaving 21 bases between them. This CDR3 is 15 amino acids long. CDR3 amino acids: CASLGGLQKGTEAFF. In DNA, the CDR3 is TGTGCCAGTCTCGGGGGGCTCCAAAAGGGCACTGAAGCTTTCTTT.

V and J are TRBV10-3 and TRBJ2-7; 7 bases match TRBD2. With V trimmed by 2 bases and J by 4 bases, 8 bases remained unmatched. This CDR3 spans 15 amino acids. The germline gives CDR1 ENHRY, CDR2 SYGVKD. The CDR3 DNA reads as TGTGCCATCAGTGAGAGTGGGAGGGGATCATACGAGCAGTACTTC. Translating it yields CAISESGRGSYEQYF.

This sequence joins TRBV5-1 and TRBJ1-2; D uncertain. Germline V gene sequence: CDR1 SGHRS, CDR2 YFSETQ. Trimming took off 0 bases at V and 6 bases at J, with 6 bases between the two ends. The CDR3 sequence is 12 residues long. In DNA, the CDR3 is TGCGCCAGCAGCTTGGAAAGGAATGGCTACACCTTC. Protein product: CASSLERNGYTF.